Detailed here is one T cell receptor beta chain. As yet, its antigen is unknown. Use of 60 Vbeta and 13 Jbeta primers characterized the PCR. Using immunoSEQ multiplex PCR, the repertoire was profiled, and TCRdb retains in-frame clones only, with some absent. The table has about 93,000 clones, 70% to 80% seen once. The data originate from a study of cytomegalovirus exposure and HLA in healthy donors. Whole-study results and caveats: Most TCRs appeared rarely, but some public TCRs recurred in many donors. The authors later linked a missense DCLRE1C variant to TCR beta V- and J-gene trimming. Earlier analysis yielded a pattern in which most TCR beta V segments were productive about 90% or about 30% of the time. Reports showed the classifier diagnosing cytomegalovirus status with high specificity and sensitivity.

CDR1 and CDR2 from the germline V gene are SQVTM and ANQGSEA. The CDR3 contains 14 residues. V shed 5 bases and J shed 1 base, with 11 bases lying between them. The V gene is TRBV29-1, the J gene TRBJ2-2; weak D call: TRBD1 (5 bases). The receptor's source is a man aged 25-45 years in good health and CMV-seronegative. Sequencing used PBMCs. Here the CDR3 reads CSVRGQLNTGELFF. CDR3 sequence (DNA): TGCAGCGTTAGGGGCCAATTGAACACCGGGGAGCTGTTTTTT.